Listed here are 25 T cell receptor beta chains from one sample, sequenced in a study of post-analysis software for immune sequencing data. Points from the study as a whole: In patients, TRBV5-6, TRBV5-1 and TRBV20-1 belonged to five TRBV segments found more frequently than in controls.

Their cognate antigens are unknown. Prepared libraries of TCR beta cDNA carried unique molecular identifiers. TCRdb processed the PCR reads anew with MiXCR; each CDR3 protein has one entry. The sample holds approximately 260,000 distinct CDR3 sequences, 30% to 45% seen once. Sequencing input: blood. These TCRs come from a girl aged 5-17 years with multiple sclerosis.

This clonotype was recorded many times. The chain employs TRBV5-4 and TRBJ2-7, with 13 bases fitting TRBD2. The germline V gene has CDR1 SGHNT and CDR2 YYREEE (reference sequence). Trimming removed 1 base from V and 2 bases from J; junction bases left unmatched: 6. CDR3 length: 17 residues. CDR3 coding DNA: TGTGCCAGCAGCTTGTCCGGACTAGCGGGAGAGACCTACGAGCAGTACTTC. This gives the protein CASSLSGLAGETYEQYF.

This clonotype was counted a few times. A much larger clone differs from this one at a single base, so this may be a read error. Here the CDR3 reads CNVDPSGQSYGYTF. Here the CDR3 DNA reads TGCAACGTTGACCCCTCTGGACAGTCCTATGGCTACACCTTC. V gene TRBV29-1 combines with J gene TRBJ1-2; a weak D match, TRBD1 (6 bases). The CDR3 length is 14 residues. The germline V gene encodes CDR1 SQVTM and CDR2 ANQGSEA.

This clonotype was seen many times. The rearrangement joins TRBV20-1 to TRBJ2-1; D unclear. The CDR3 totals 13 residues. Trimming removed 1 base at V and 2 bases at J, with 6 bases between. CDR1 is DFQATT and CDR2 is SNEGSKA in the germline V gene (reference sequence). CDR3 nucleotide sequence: TGCAGTGCTAGAGTAGTAACCTACAATGAGCAGTTCTTC. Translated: CSARVVTYNEQFF.

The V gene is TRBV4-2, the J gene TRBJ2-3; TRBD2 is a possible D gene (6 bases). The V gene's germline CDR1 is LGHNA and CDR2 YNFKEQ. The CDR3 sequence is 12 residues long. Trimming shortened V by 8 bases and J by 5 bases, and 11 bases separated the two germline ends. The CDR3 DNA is TGTGCCAGCCGGGACTCTAAAGATACGCAGTATTTT. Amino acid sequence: CASRDSKDTQYF.

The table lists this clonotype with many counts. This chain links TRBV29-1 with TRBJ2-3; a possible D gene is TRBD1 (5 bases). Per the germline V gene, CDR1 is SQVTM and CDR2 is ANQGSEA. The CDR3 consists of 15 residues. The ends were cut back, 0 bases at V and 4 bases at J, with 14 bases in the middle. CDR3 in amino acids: CSVEDGTQGPDTQYF. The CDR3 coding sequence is TGCAGCGTTGAAGATGGCACTCAGGGCCCAGATACGCAGTATTTT.

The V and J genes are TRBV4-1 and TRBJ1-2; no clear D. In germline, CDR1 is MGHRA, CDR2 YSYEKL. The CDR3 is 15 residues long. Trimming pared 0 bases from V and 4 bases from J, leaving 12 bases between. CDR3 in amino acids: CASSQDSDDFYGYTF. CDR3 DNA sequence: TGCGCCAGCAGCCAAGATTCGGACGACTTCTATGGCTACACCTTC.

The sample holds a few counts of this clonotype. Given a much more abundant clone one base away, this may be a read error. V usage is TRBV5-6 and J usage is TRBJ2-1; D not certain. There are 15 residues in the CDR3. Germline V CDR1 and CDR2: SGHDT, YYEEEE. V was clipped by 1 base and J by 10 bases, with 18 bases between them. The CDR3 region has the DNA TGTGCCAGCAGCTTGTCTCTAGATTGGATTTCCGAGCAGTTCTTC. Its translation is CASSLSLDWISEQFF. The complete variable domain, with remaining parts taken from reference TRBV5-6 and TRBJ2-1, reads DAGVTQSPTHLIKTRGQQVTLRCSPKSGHDTVSWYQQALGQGPQFIFQYYEEEERQRGNFPDRFSGHQFPNYSSELNVNALLLGDSALYLCASSLSLDWISEQFFGPGTRLTVL.

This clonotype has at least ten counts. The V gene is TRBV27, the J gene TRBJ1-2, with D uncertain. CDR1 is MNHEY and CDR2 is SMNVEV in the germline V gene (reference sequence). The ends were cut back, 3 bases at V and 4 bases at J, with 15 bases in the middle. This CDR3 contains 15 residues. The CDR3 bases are TGTGCCAGCAGTTTCGGCAGGCCCGGGTCCTATGGCTACACCTTC. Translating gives CASSFGRPGSYGYTF.

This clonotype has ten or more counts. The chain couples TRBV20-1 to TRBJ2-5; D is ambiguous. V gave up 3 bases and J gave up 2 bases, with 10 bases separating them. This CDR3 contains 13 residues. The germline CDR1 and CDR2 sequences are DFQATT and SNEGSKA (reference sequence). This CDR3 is CSASGETQETQYF. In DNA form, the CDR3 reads TGCAGTGCTAGTGGAGAGACGCAAGAGACCCAGTACTTC.

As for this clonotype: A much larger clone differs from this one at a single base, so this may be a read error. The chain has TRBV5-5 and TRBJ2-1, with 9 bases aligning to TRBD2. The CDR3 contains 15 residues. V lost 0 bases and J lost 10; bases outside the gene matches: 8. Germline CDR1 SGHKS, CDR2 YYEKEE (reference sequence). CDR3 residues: CASSLEASGVGEQFF. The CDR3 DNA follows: TGTGCCAGCAGCTTGGAGGCTAGCGGGGTTGGGGAGCAGTTCTTC.

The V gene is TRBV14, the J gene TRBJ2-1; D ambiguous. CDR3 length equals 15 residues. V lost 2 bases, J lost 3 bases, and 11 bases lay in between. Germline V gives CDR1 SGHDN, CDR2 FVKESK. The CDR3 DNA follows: TGTGCCAGCAGCCAAACCGGATCTCACTACAATGAGCAGTTCTTC. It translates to CASSQTGSHYNEQFF.

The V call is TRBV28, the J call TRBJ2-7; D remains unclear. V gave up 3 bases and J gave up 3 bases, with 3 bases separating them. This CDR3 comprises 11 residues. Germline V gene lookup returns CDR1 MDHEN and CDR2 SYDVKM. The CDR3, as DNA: TGTGCCAGCAGTTTTCGCTACGAGCAGTACTTC. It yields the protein CASSFRYEQYF.

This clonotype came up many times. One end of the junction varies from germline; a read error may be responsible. Here the CDR3 DNA reads TGTGCCAGCACACCAAGCCAGCGGCGTTTTTCCTACAATGAGCAGTTCTTC. As protein: CASTPSQRRFSYNEQFF. The genes are TRBV18 and TRBJ2-1, with a tentative D call TRBD2 (5 bases). Looked up from germline, CDR1 is KGHSH and CDR2 is LQKENI. The CDR3 contains 17 residues.

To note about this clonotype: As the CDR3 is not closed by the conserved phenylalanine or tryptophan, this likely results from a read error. This chain's CDR3 is CASVVRGAREKLFC. The CDR3 DNA reads TGTGCCAGCGTTGTTAGGGGGGCGAGAGAAAAACTGTTTTGT. The chain uses TRBV6-1 and TRBJ1-4; D is possibly TRBD1 (6 bases). The CDR3 runs 14 residues. Trimming left V 8 bases short and J 8 bases short, with 18 bases between. Germline lookup yields CDR1 MNHNS and CDR2 SASEGT.

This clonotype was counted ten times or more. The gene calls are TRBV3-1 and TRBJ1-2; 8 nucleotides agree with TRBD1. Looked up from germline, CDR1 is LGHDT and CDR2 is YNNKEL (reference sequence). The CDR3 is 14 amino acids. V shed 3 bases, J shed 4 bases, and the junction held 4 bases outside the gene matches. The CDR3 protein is CASSHPGTGYGYTF. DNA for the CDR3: TGTGCCAGCAGCCATCCCGGGACAGGCTATGGCTACACCTTC. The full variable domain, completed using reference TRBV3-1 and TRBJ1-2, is DTAVSQTPKYLVTQMGNDKSIKCEQNLGHDTMYWYKQDSKKFLKIMFSYNNKELIINETVPNRFSPKSPDKAHLNLHINSLELGDSAVYFCASSHPGTGYGYTFGSGTRLTVV.

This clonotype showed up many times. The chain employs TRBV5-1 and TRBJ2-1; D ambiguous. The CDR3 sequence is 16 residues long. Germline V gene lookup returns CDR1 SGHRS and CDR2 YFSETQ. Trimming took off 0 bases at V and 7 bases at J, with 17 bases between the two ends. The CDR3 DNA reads TGCGCCAGCAGCTTGGGGCCCTCTAGATCCACGAATGAGCAGTTCTTC. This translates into CASSLGPSRSTNEQFF.

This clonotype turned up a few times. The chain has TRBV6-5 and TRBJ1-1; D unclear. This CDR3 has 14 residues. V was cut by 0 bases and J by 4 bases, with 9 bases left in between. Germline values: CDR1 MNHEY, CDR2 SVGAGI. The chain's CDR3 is CASSYSSSATEAFF. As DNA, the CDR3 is TGTGCCAGCAGTTACTCGAGTTCCGCCACTGAAGCTTTCTTT.

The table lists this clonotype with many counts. CDR3: CSARLAGSREQFF. DNA for the CDR3: TGCAGTGCTAGACTAGCGGGAAGTAGAGAGCAGTTCTTC. J is TRBJ2-1 and V is TRBV20-1; the match to TRBD2 covers 9 bases. There are 13 residues in the CDR3. After removal of 2 bases from V and 10 bases from J, the junction contained 6 bases not matched to a gene. Germline V gene data show CDR1 as DFQATT and CDR2 as SNEGSKA (reference sequence).

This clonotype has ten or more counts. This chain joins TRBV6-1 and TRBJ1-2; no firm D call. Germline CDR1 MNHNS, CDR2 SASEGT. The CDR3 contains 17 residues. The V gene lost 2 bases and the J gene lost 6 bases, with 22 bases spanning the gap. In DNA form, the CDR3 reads TGTGCCAGCAGTGAAAAAGGGCTAGGGCAACTCAATCATGGCTACACCTTC. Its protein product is CASSEKGLGQLNHGYTF.

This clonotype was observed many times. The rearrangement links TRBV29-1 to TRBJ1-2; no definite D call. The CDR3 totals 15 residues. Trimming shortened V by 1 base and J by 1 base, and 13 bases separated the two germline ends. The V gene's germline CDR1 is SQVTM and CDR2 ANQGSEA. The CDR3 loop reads CSVEGWRANNYGYTF. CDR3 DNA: TGCAGCGTTGAAGGGTGGAGGGCGAATAACTATGGCTACACCTTC.

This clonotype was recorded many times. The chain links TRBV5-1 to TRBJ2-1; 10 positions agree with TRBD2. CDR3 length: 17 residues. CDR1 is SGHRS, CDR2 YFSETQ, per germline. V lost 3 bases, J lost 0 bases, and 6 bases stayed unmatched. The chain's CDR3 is CASSWSSGGSSYNEQFF. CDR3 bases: TGCGCCAGCAGCTGGAGTAGCGGGGGGAGCTCCTACAATGAGCAGTTCTTC.

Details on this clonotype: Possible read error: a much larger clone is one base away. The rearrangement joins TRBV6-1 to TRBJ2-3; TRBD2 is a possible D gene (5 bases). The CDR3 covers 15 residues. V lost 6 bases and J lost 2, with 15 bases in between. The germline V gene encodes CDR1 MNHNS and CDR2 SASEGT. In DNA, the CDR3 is TGTGCCAGCAGGTTGGCCAGCGGAATCACAGATACGCAGTATTTT. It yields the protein CASRLASGITDTQYF.

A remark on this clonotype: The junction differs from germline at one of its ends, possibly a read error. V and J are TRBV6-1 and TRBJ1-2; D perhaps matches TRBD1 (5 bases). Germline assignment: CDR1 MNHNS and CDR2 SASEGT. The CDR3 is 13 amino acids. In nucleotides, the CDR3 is TGTGCCAGCAGGGAAGCGCGGGGCCATGGCTACACCTTC. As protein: CASREARGHGYTF.

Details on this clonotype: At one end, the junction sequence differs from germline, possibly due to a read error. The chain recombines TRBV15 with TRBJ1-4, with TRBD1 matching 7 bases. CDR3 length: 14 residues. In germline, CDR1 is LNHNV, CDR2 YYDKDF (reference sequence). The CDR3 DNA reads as TGTGCCACCAGCAGAGCGGGACAGCGAGAAAAACGGTTTTTT. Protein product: CATSRAGQREKRFF.

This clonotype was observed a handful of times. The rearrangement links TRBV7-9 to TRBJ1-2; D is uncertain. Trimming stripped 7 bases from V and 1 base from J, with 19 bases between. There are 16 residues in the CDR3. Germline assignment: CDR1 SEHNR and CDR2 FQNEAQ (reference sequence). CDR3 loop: CASTPRFRGLNYGYTF. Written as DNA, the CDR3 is TGTGCCAGCACCCCCCGCTTCCGGGGTCTTAACTATGGCTACACCTTC.